This T cell receptor beta chain was identified in a study of T cell responses to AZD1222 COVID-19 vaccine. Study details: Second-dose intervals of approximately 4 or approximately 12 weeks were pooled.

Trimming took 0 bases from V and 5 from J, leaving 12 bases between them. CDR1 and CDR2 from the germline V gene are LGHNA and YNFKEQ. This CDR3 comprises 15 residues. Study-level findings and limits: All repertoire sampling was performed exclusively after the peak T cell response. White British ancestry dominated among donors, who included more females, and clonal diversity was possibly underestimated.

TCRdb's copy holds only in-frame clones and misses some; the assay was immunoSEQ multiplex PCR. The sample has under 60,000 clones, about 88% seen once. Of note for this clone: What it recognizes is unknown.

V and J are TRBV4-2 and TRBJ2-3; TRBD2 is a possible D gene (6 bases). Sequencing was performed on peripheral blood, taken on day 0 of AZD1222 vaccination. The receptor's source is an adult in good health. Written as DNA, the CDR3 is TGTGCCAGCAGCCAAGAAGGATCTAGCGAAGATACGCAGTATTTT. This codes for CASSQEGSSEDTQYF.